Presented here are 21 T cell receptor beta chains from one specimen sequenced in a study of T cells in Graves' hyperthyroidism and ophthalmopathy. RNA transcripts yielded amplified TCR beta CDR3 regions. Using the HTBI primer set, a first-round RT-PCR was run on the TCR CDR3. TCRdb passed the multiplex PCR reads through MiXCR, listing each CDR3 protein once. The top ten clones hold around 19% of a sample with about 560,000 distinct CDR3 sequences, over 15% of them seen once. Sequenced: blood. Receptors originate from a woman between 18 and 29 years old with Graves' hyperthyroidism.

This clonotype was found many times. The chain recombines TRBV10-1 with TRBJ2-1, with D perhaps matching TRBD1 (6 bases). The CDR3 consists of 16 residues. V dropped 3 bases and J dropped 6 bases, with 18 bases sitting between them. CDR1 is WNHNN and CDR2 is SYGVQD in the germline V gene (reference sequence). The CDR3, as DNA: TGCGCCAGCAGTGACTCCACAGGGCTATGGCGCAATGAGCAGTTCTTC. This sequence encodes CASSDSTGLWRNEQFF.

Ten or more counts support this clonotype. This chain links TRBV30 with TRBJ2-7, with TRBD1 identical over 10 bases. This CDR3 has 14 residues. The germline CDR1 and CDR2 sequences are GTSNPN and SVGIG (reference sequence). V dropped 1 base and J dropped 4; count of bases not matched to a gene: 4. The CDR3 protein is CAWSAGTGDYEQYF. In nucleotides, the CDR3 is TGTGCCTGGAGTGCAGGGACAGGGGATTACGAGCAGTACTTC.

The V call is TRBV30, the J call TRBJ1-2, with TRBD1 matching over 7 bases. V was clipped by 0 bases and J by 4 bases; unmatched bases: 2. The CDR3 loop spans 13 amino acids. The germline CDR1 and CDR2 sequences are GTSNPN and SVGIG (reference sequence). The CDR3 here is CAWSVNRGYGYTF. CDR3 sequence (DNA): TGTGCCTGGAGTGTTAACAGGGGCTATGGCTACACCTTC. The variable domain in full, with the rest retrieved from reference TRBV30 and TRBJ1-2, is SQTIHQWPATLVQPVGSPLSLECTVEGTSNPNLYWYRQAAGRGLQLLFYSVGIGQISSEVPQNLSASRPQDRQFILSSKKLLLSDSGFYLCAWSVNRGYGYTFGSGTRLTVV.

This clonotype has ten or more counts. The chain couples TRBV28 to TRBJ2-3; weak D call: TRBD1 (6 bases). There are 15 residues in the CDR3. Germline CDR1 is MDHEN and CDR2 is SYDVKM. Trimming removed 7 bases from V and 4 bases from J, with 18 bases in between. CDR3 DNA sequence: TGTGCCAGCACCAAGACAGGCTCCAGGGCAGATACGCAGTATTTT. Translating gives CASTKTGSRADTQYF.

This clonotype was found many times. The chain links TRBV30 to TRBJ2-1; 7 bases are shared with TRBD1. Germline V gene lookup returns CDR1 GTSNPN and CDR2 SVGIG (reference sequence). The V gene end was trimmed by 2 bases and the J gene end by 5 bases; junction bases not matched to a gene: 3. This CDR3 comprises 13 residues. Written as DNA, the CDR3 is TGTGCCTGGAGTTCGACAGGGCACAATGAGCAGTTCTTC. It codes for CAWSSTGHNEQFF.

The gene calls are TRBV7-2 and TRBJ2-2, with 7 bases lining up with TRBD2. J was trimmed by 0 bases and V by 0 bases; bases with no gene match: 10. The CDR3 is 19 amino acids. Per the germline V gene, CDR1 is SGHTA and CDR2 is FQGNSA. CDR3 amino acids: CASSLASASGFANTGELFF. CDR3 DNA sequence: TGTGCCAGCAGCTTAGCCTCCGCTAGCGGATTCGCGAACACCGGGGAGCTGTTTTTT.

This chain uses TRBV12-3 or TRBV12-4 with TRBJ2-2; 11 nucleotides align to TRBD2. This CDR3 region has 16 residues. V dropped 8 bases and J dropped 1; count of bases not matched to a gene: 6. CDR3 region: CASGRGLAENTGELFF. The DNA for the CDR3 is TGTGCCAGCGGTAGGGGACTAGCGGAGAACACCGGGGAGCTGTTTTTT.

The chain links TRBV6-1 to TRBJ2-1; 10 bases map to TRBD2. V dropped 7 bases and J dropped 7; count of bases not matched to a gene: 7. The CDR3 has 14 amino acids. Germline-derived CDR1 and CDR2 are MNHNS and SASEGT. The CDR3 loop reads CASIRASGGNEQFF. In DNA, the CDR3 is TGTGCCAGCATAAGGGCTAGCGGGGGTAATGAGCAGTTCTTC.

This clonotype was seen just once. A read error may produce the germline difference seen at one junction end. This sequence joins TRBV12-3 or TRBV12-4 and TRBJ1-1; maybe TRBD1 (6 bases). The CDR3 contains 13 residues. The CDR3 DNA reads TGTGCCAGCAGTTCAACAGGGAACAGTGAAGCTTTCTTT. It is translated as CASSSTGNSEAFF.

In this sample, this clonotype turned up many times. This chain uses TRBV20-1 with TRBJ2-3; D unclear. Germline V gene lookup returns CDR1 DFQATT and CDR2 SNEGSKA (reference sequence). There are 15 residues in the CDR3. V was clipped by 1 base and J by 2 bases, with 13 bases between them. Here the CDR3 reads CSARGFSPDTDTQYF. The CDR3 DNA is TGCAGTGCTAGAGGCTTTTCCCCGGACACAGATACGCAGTATTTT.

As for this clonotype: A much larger clone differs from this one at a single base, so this may be a read error. The chain couples TRBV18 to TRBJ2-1, with D tentatively TRBD1 or TRBD2 (6 bases each). Germline values: CDR1 KGHSH, CDR2 LQKENI. The CDR3 covers 16 residues. In nucleotides, the CDR3 is TGTGTCAGCTCATCCGCCAAGGGGGGCTCCTACAATGAGCAGTTCTTC. Protein sequence: CVSSSAKGGSYNEQFF.

Many counts were recorded for this clonotype. J is TRBJ2-1 and V is TRBV6-2 or TRBV6-3; 11 positions match TRBD2. The CDR3 sequence is 21 residues long. CDR1 and CDR2 from the germline V gene are MNHEY and SVGEGT. Trimming cost V 0 bases and J 0 bases; bases outside gene matches: 13. Here the CDR3 reads CASSYSWGTSGFLSSYNEQFF. CDR3 nucleotide sequence: TGTGCCAGCAGTTACTCGTGGGGGACTAGCGGATTTCTGAGCTCCTACAATGAGCAGTTCTTC.

The genes are TRBV4-1 and TRBJ2-7, with D tentatively TRBD2 (5 bases). The length of the CDR3 is 15 residues. Germline loops: CDR1 MGHRA, CDR2 YSYEKL. The germline V and J ends were trimmed by 0 bases and 2 bases, with 11 bases remaining between them. The CDR3 bases are TGCGCCAGCAGCCAAGATGGGCAGGAGGCCTACGAGCAGTACTTC. It translates to CASSQDGQEAYEQYF.

This clonotype was recorded at least ten times. V usage is TRBV7-8 and J usage is TRBJ2-7; D is unclear. CDR1 is SGHVS, CDR2 FQNEAQ, per germline. The CDR3 consists of 14 residues. Trimming took off 1 base at V and 7 bases at J, with 14 bases between the two ends. This CDR3 is CASSLGQFGLEQYF. The CDR3 region has the DNA TGTGCCAGCAGCTTAGGTCAGTTTGGTCTGGAGCAGTACTTC.

This clonotype showed up just a few times. The CDR3 DNA reads TGTGCCAGCAGCTTAACCGCTAGCGGGGGGGCCTCAAATGAGCAGTTCTTC. Its protein is CASSLTASGGASNEQFF. The chain is built from TRBV7-3 and TRBJ2-1, with TRBD2 matching 12 bases. V shed 0 bases and J 7 bases; nucleotides not matched to a gene: 7. This CDR3 is 17 amino acids long. Per the germline V gene, CDR1 is SGHTA and CDR2 is FQGTGA.

The table lists this clonotype with many counts. This sequence joins TRBV24-1 and TRBJ1-2; TRBD1 agrees at 10 bases. In germline, CDR1 is KGHDR, CDR2 SFDVKD. J was trimmed by 3 bases and V by 4 bases; bases with no gene match: 4. CDR3 size: 15 residues. CDR3 protein: CATSDPGQGDYGYTF. CDR3 DNA sequence: TGTGCCACCAGTGACCCCGGACAGGGGGACTATGGCTACACCTTC.

This clonotype has a count of ten or more. The chain couples TRBV12-3 or TRBV12-4 to TRBJ2-5, with D tentatively TRBD1 or TRBD2 (5 bases each). CDR3 size: 13 residues. V was pared by 4 bases and J by 5 bases, with 11 bases between. DNA of the CDR3: TGTGCCAGCAGTTCCCGGGGCCGTGAGACCCAGTACTTC. Its protein product is CASSSRGRETQYF.

The chain carries TRBV10-1 and TRBJ2-5; D is possibly TRBD1 or TRBD2 (5 bases each). The CDR3 loop spans 18 amino acids. The ends were cut back, 2 bases at V and 2 bases at J, with 21 bases in the middle. CDR1 and CDR2 from the germline V gene are WNHNN and SYGVQD (reference sequence). Here the CDR3 reads CASSEGQAGGYPQETQYF. CDR3 coding DNA: TGCGCCAGCAGTGAGGGACAAGCCGGAGGTTACCCACAAGAGACCCAGTACTTC.

This clonotype was detected only a few times. This chain joins TRBV19 and TRBJ2-3, with D unclear. Germline V CDR1 and CDR2: LNHDA, SQIVND (reference sequence). CDR3 length: 15 amino acids. V was clipped by 4 bases and J by 1 base, with 12 bases between them. In DNA form, the CDR3 reads TGTGCCAGTAGTACCTGGGATGTCGGCACAGATACGCAGTATTTT. This encodes CASSTWDVGTDTQYF.

V is TRBV6-6 and J is TRBJ2-3; tentatively, D is TRBD1 (6 bases). Germline CDR1 MNHNY, CDR2 SVGAGI (reference sequence). There are 19 residues in the CDR3. V was pared by 0 bases and J by 2 bases, with 21 bases between. The CDR3 loop is CASSYSIDRTNEHTDTQYF. As DNA, the CDR3 is TGTGCCAGCAGTTACTCAATTGACAGGACCAACGAACACACAGATACGCAGTATTTT.

V and J are TRBV9 and TRBJ2-3, with 9 bases lining up with TRBD2. The CDR3 totals 15 residues. Trimming removed 0 bases from V and 7 bases from J; junction bases left unmatched: 6. Germline loops: CDR1 SGDLS, CDR2 YYNGEE. The CDR3 nucleotides are TGTGCCAGCAGCGTAGATGGGACTAGCAGTAATACGCAGTATTTT. Its protein product is CASSVDGTSSNTQYF.